The sequence of this TCR beta chain was determined in a study of T cell changes during pregnancy in multiple sclerosis. Trimming cost V 10 bases and J 4 bases, with 16 bases left between them. The CDR3 is 13 amino acids. Germline-derived CDR1 and CDR2 are MNHNY and SVGAGI (reference sequence). The assay was immunoSEQ multiplex PCR, and TCRdb's table has in-frame clones only and misses some. The sample contains 35,000 to 55,000 clones, around 92% of which appear only once. Source: peripheral blood, taken in the third trimester of pregnancy. This receptor was obtained from a female donor with multiple sclerosis, enrolled in a pregnancy study. The gene calls are TRBV6-6 and TRBJ1-2; D gene uncertain. CDR3 coding DNA: TGTGCCACCGAGGCCGGAGCGAGCTATGGCTACACCTTC. This sequence encodes CATEAGASYGYTF.